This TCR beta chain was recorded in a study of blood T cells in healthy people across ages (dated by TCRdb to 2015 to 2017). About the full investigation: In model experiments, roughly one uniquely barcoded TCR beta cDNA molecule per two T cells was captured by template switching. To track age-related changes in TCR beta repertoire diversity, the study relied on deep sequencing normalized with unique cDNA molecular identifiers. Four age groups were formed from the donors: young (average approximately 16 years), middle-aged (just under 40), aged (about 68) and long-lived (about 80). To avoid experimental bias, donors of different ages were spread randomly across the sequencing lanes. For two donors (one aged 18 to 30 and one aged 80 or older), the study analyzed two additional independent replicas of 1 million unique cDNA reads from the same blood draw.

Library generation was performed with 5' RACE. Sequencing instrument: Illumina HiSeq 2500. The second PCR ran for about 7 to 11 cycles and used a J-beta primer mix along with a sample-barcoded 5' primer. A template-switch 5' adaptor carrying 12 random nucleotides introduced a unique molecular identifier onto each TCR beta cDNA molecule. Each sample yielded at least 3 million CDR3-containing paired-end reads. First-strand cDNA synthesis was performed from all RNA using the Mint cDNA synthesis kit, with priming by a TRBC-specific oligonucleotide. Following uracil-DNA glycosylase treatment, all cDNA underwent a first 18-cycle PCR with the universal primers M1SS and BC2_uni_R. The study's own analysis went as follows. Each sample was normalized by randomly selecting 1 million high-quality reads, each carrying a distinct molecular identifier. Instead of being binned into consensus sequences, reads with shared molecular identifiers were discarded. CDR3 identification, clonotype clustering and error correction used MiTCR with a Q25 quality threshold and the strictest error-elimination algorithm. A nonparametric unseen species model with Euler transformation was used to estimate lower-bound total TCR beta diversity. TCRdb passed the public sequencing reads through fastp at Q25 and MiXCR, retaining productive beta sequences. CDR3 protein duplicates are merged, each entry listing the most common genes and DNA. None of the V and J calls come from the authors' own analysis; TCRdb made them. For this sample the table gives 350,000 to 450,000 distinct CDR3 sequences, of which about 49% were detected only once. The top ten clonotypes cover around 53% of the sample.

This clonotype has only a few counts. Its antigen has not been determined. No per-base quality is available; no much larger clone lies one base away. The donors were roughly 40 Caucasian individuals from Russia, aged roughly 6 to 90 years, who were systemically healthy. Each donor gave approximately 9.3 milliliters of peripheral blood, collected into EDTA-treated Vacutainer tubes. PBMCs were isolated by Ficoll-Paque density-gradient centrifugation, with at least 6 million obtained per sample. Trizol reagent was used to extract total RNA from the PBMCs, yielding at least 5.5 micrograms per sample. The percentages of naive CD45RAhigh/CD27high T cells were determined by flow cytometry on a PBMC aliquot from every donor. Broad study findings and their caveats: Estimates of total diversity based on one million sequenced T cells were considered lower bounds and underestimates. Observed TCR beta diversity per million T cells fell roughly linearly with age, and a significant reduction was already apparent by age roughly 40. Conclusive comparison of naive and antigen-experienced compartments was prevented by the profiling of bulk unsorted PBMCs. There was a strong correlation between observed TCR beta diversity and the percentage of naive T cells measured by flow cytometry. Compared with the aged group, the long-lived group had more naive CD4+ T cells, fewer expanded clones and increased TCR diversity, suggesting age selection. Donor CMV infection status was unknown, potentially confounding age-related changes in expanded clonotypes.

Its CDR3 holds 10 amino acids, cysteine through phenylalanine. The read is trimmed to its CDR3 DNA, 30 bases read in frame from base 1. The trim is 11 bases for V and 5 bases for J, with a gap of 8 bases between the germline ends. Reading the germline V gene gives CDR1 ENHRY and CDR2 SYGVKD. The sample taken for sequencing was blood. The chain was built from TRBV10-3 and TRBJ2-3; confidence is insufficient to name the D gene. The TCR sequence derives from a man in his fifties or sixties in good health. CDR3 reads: CAAAEDTQYF. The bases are TGTGCCGCGGCTGAAGATACGCAGTATTTT.